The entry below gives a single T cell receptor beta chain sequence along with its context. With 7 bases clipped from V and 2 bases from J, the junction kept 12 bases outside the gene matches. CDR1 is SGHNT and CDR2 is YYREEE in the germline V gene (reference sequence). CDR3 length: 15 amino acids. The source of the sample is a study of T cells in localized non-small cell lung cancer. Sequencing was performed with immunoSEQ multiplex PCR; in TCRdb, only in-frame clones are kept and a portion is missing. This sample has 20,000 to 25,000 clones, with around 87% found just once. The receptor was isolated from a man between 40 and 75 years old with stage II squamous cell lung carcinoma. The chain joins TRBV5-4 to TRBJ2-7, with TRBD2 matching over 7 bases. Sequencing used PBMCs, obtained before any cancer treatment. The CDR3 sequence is CASGLRAGETYEQYF. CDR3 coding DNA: TGTGCCAGCGGTCTTAGGGCGGGAGAGACCTACGAGCAGTACTTC.